The rows below give T cell receptor beta chains drawn from one sample of a study of blood T cells in healthy people across ages. TCRdb recomputed calls from the 5' RACE reads with MiXCR, one row per CDR3 protein. Found here are approximately 680,000 distinct CDR3 sequences, roughly 32% of them singletons; the top ten hold approximately 15%. Sequencing was done on a sample of blood. These receptors were obtained from an elderly woman in good health. The CDR3 runs from the conserved cysteine through the conserved F or W. A D gene is named only where the DNA matches it firmly. The listing skips clone size in some rows; elsewhere it reads once, few, many or a size class.

abundance	v_gene	d_gene	j_gene	CDR3nt	CDR3aa
many	TRBV12-3/TRBV12-4	TRBD1	TRBJ2-5	TGTGCCACCAACGACAGGGGCCACCAAGAGACCCAGTACTTC	CATNDRGHQETQYF
many	TRBV4-3	-	TRBJ2-7	TGCGCCAGCAGCCAAGGGGTCGGAAAAGGATCCTACGAGCAGTACTTC	CASSQGVGKGSYEQYF
-	TRBV6-2/TRBV6-3	-	TRBJ2-6	TGTGCCAGCAGTTCCCGGACTTTC	CASSSRTF
-	TRBV6-1	TRBD1	TRBJ2-7	TGTGCCAGCAAAGTGACAGGGACCTCCTACGAGCAGTACTTC	CASKVTGTSYEQYF
few	TRBV15	-	TRBJ1-4	TGTGCCACCTCGAAAGGGACACAGAGCGAAAAACTGTTTTTT	CATSKGTQSEKLFF
-	TRBV7-8	TRBD1	TRBJ2-1	TGTGCCAGCAGCTTAGACCGGACAGGGCCCTACAATGAGCAGTTCTTC	CASSLDRTGPYNEQFF
-	TRBV7-9	-	TRBJ2-7	TGTGCCAGCAGCTTAGTTTACAGTAGCTCCTACGAGCAGTACTTC	CASSLVYSSSYEQYF
many	TRBV10-2	TRBD1	TRBJ1-5	TGCGCCAGCAGACAGGGGAATCAGCCCCAGCATTTT	CASRQGNQPQHF
many	TRBV4-1	-	TRBJ1-1	TGCGCCAGCAGCCAACCCGGGACGGACAACACTGAAGCTTTCTTT	CASSQPGTDNTEAFF
-	TRBV6-2/TRBV6-3	TRBD2	TRBJ2-2	TGTGCCAGCAGTTACCCATCCGGGAGGGTCAATGCGCGGACCGGGGAGCTGTTTTTT	CASSYPSGRVNARTGELFF
many	TRBV6-6	-	TRBJ2-6	TGTGCCGGCCAAATCAGCTCTGGGGCCAACGTCCTGACTTTC	CAGQISSGANVLTF
-	TRBV30	-	TRBJ1-1	TGTGCCTGGAGGCCGTCAAGGACGAACACTGAAGCTTTCTTT	CAWRPSRTNTEAFF
-	TRBV19	-	TRBJ1-4	TGTGCCAGTAGCCAACAGGGATCCACTAATGAAAAACTGTTTTTT	CASSQQGSTNEKLFF
few	TRBV15	-	TRBJ2-2	TGTGCCACCAGTTCACAGGAGTCAGACACCGGGGAGCTGTTTTTT	CATSSQESDTGELFF
-	TRBV6-2/TRBV6-3	TRBD2	TRBJ2-1	TGTGCCAGCAGTTCCCGCGGGACTAGCGCATCCAATGAGCAGTTCTTC	CASSSRGTSASNEQFF
-	TRBV5-5	-	TRBJ2-1	TGTGCCAGCAGCCTGCTTGGGGGAATGGAGCAGTTCTTC	CASSLLGGMEQFF
many	TRBV20-1	TRBD2	TRBJ2-3	TGCAGTGCTAGTTCGTGGGAGGGCCTTATTAATACGCAGTATTTT	CSASSWEGLINTQYF
many	TRBV7-3	-	TRBJ2-2	TGTGCCAGCAGCTTAAGGGCCACCCAATTGGGATCCGGGGAGCTGTTTTTT	CASSLRATQLGSGELFF
many	TRBV2	TRBD1	TRBJ2-7	TGTGCCAGCAGCCGAACAGGGGGTCATAGCTCCTACGAGCAGTACTTC	CASSRTGGHSSYEQYF
-	TRBV20-1	TRBD2	TRBJ2-5	TGCAGTGCTAAGGGGTATATCGGGGGGATCCAAGAGACCCAGTACTTC	CSAKGYIGGIQETQYF
many	TRBV7-9	TRBD1	TRBJ1-2	TGTGCCAGCAGCTCGCCCGACAGGGTAGGACGAGGCTACACCTTC	CASSSPDRVGRGYTF
-	TRBV5-1	-	TRBJ2-7	TGCGCCAGCAGCTTGACAGGATTTGACTCCCACGAGCAGTACTTC	CASSLTGFDSHEQYF
-	TRBV5-1	TRBD1	TRBJ1-1	TGCGCCAGCAGCTTGGGTTATTCGGGACAGATGAACACTGAAGCTTTCTTT	CASSLGYSGQMNTEAFF
few	TRBV24-1	TRBD2	TRBJ2-5	TGTGCCACCAGTGACGGGACTAGCGGTGGAGAGACCCAGTACTTC	CATSDGTSGGETQYF
many	TRBV9	-	TRBJ2-2	TGTGCCAGCAGCGTAGAGGGGAACACCGGGGAGCTGTTTTTT	CASSVEGNTGELFF
-	TRBV7-3	-	TRBJ1-5	TGTGCCAGCAGCTCGCTCCCCAATCAGCCCCAGCATTTT	CASSSLPNQPQHF
many	TRBV6-1	-	TRBJ1-2	TGTGCCAGCAGCAGGGAGGGGTATGGCTACACCTTC	CASSREGYGYTF
-	TRBV5-1	-	TRBJ2-3	TGCGCCAGCAGCTTGGGGGACACCACAGATACGCAGTATTTT	CASSLGDTTDTQYF
-	TRBV20-1	-	TRBJ2-1	TGCAGTGCTAGAGATCCCTTCGTCAGGCAGGGATCCTACAATGAGCAGTTCTTC	CSARDPFVRQGSYNEQFF
many	TRBV7-2	-	TRBJ2-7	TGTGCCAGCAGACCCTGGGACTTTTCCTACGAGCAGTACTTC	CASRPWDFSYEQYF
many	TRBV6-6	-	TRBJ1-2	TGTGCCAGCGCTACCGCCCGGGGCGGAGGCTACACCTTC	CASATARGGGYTF
-	TRBV20-1	-	TRBJ2-3	TGCAGTACTACGGGGGGCTGGGGACAGAGCACAGATACGCAGTATTTT	CSTTGGWGQSTDTQYF
-	TRBV3-1	TRBD2	TRBJ2-2	TGTGCCAGCAGCCGACTAGCTGCTGACACCGGGGAGCTGTTTTTT	CASSRLAADTGELFF
-	TRBV5-5	-	TRBJ1-5	TGTGCCAGCAGCCAGGGCGTCTGGCAGCCCCAGCATTTT	CASSQGVWQPQHF
-	TRBV21-1	-	TRBJ2-3	TGTGCCAGCAGCCCCCGGTTAGAGGCTCCCCCTAGCACAGATACGCAGTATTTT	CASSPRLEAPPSTDTQYF
many	TRBV27	TRBD1	TRBJ1-6	TGTGCCAGCAGTGGGTTCTCAGGGGGTTCACCCCTCCACTTT	CASSGFSGGSPLHF
-	TRBV7-2	-	TRBJ2-1	TGTGCCAGCAGCATAGGGACTCTTAGGTACAATGAGCAGTTCTTC	CASSIGTLRYNEQFF
-	TRBV27	TRBD1	TRBJ2-7	TGTGCCAGCAGTTACCAGGGACAGTCCTACGAGCAGTACTTC	CASSYQGQSYEQYF
many	TRBV7-3	TRBD2	TRBJ2-1	TGTGCCAGCAGCTTAAAACCCAGCGGGGCCTACAATGAGCAGTTCTTC	CASSLKPSGAYNEQFF
-	TRBV29-1	-	TRBJ2-7	TGCAGCGTCGAAGAAGGCCGCTACAATGAGCAGTACTTC	CSVEEGRYNEQYF
-	TRBV7-2	-	TRBJ2-1	TGTGCCAGCAGCCTTCGATACAGGGTCAATGAGCAGTTCTTC	CASSLRYRVNEQFF
many	TRBV20-1	TRBD2	TRBJ2-5	TGCAGTGCTAGTCTGAGCGGGGGAACACAAGAGACCCAGTACTTC	CSASLSGGTQETQYF
many	TRBV18	TRBD2	TRBJ2-7	TGTGCCAGCTCACCACCTCCTAGCGGCAATACCTACGAGCAGTACTTC	CASSPPPSGNTYEQYF
many	TRBV6-1	-	TRBJ2-5	TGTGCCAGCAGTGAAGCCCGGCGGGGCCAAGAGACCCAGTACTTC	CASSEARRGQETQYF
many	TRBV5-6	TRBD2	TRBJ2-3	TGTGCCAGCAGCTTGCCCGGGCTAGCGGGAGATACGCAGTATTTT	CASSLPGLAGDTQYF
-	TRBV18	-	TRBJ2-3	TGTGCCAGCTCACTATTCCGTGGTGGAGCTGCAGATACGCAGTATTTT	CASSLFRGGAADTQYF
-	TRBV9	TRBD2	TRBJ2-3	TGTGCCAGCAGCGTAGCCGCGGGGGGGCCCACAGATTCGCAGTATTTT	CASSVAAGGPTDSQYF
-	TRBV18	TRBD1	TRBJ2-7	TGTGCCAGCTCACCGGGACAGGGGGTTACCTACGGGCAGTACTTC	CASSPGQGVTYGQYF
-	TRBV5-1	TRBD1	TRBJ2-3	TGCGCCAGCAGCGTGGGACAGGGCCTCGTAGTAGATACGCAGTATTTT	CASSVGQGLVVDTQYF
many	TRBV7-2	-	TRBJ2-7	TGTGCCAGCAGCTACGGTACAGTGAACTACGAGCAGTACTTC	CASSYGTVNYEQYF
few	TRBV25-1	TRBD1	TRBJ1-5	TGTGCCAGCAGTGAGACAGGGGCGGGTGGGCAGCCCCAGCATTTT	CASSETGAGGQPQHF